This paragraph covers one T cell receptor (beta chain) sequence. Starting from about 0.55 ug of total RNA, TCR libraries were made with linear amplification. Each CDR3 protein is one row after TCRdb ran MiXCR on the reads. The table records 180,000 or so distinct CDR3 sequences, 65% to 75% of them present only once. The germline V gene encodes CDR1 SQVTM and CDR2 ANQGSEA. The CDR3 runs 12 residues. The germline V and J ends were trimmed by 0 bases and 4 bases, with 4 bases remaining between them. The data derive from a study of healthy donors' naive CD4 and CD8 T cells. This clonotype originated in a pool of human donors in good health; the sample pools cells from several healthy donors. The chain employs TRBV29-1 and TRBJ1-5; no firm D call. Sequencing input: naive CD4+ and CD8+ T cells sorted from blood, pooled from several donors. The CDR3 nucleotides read TGCAGCGTTGAAGAGGGGAATCAGCCCCAGCATTTT. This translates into CSVEEGNQPQHF.